The next 10 T cell receptor beta chains were all read from a single sample in a study of cytomegalovirus exposure and HLA in healthy donors. The study ran its PCR with 60 Vbeta and 13 Jbeta primers. Data came from immunoSEQ multiplex PCR; TCRdb stores just in-frame clones and leaves some out. The repertoire table contains approximately 92,000 clones. Sequencing used PBMCs. These receptors were obtained from a woman aged 30 to 39 in good health and CMV-seronegative.

V gene TRBV5-6 combines with J gene TRBJ1-5, with TRBD1 as a possible D gene (5 bases). The CDR3 has 17 residues. The germline V gene has CDR1 SGHDT and CDR2 YYEEEE. Trimming left V 1 base short and J 2 bases short, with 16 bases between. CDR3 DNA sequence: TGTGCCAGCAGCTTGATGATTCAAGGGGCTGGCAATCAGCCCCAGCATTTT. Translated: CASSLMIQGAGNQPQHF.

The V and J genes are TRBV9 and TRBJ2-3; TRBD1 is a possible D gene (6 bases). The CDR3 loop spans 14 amino acids. CDR1 and CDR2 from the germline V gene are SGDLS and YYNGEE. Trimming took off 3 bases at V and 6 bases at J, with 14 bases between the two ends. This chain's CDR3 is CASSDGQLGDTQYF. DNA for the CDR3: TGTGCCAGCAGCGACGGACAGTTGGGGGATACGCAGTATTTT.

The rearrangement joins TRBV29-1 to TRBJ2-5; possibly TRBD1 for D (5 bases). V dropped 4 bases and J dropped 2 bases, with 8 bases sitting between them. The CDR3 covers 12 residues. CDR1 and CDR2 from the germline V gene are SQVTM and ANQGSEA. DNA of the CDR3: TGCAGCGTTGCCCAGGGTCAAGAGACCCAGTACTTC. Translated, it gives CSVAQGQETQYF.

The chain combines TRBV7-6 with TRBJ2-2; 9 bases match TRBD1. CDR3 size: 15 residues. V lost 2 bases to trimming and J lost 8 bases; unmatched junction nucleotides: 6. The V gene's germline CDR1 is SGHVS and CDR2 FNYEAQ. The CDR3 DNA is TGTGCCAGCAGCTTAACCGGGACAGGGAAAGGGGAGCTGTTTTTT. Amino acid sequence: CASSLTGTGKGELFF.

The chain joins TRBV5-4 to TRBJ2-7; 11 nucleotides line up with TRBD2. Germline CDR1 and CDR2: SGHNT and YYREEE (reference sequence). The length of the CDR3 is 15 residues. The V segment lost 6 bases and the J segment 0 bases; nucleotides outside the gene matches: 5. The CDR3: CASTISGRASYEQYF. CDR3 sequence (DNA): TGTGCCAGCACCATTAGCGGGAGGGCCTCCTACGAGCAGTACTTC.

This chain links TRBV7-6 with TRBJ1-5, with D possibly matching TRBD1 (5 bases). Between the trimmed V and J ends, which lost 2 bases and 5 bases, there was a span of 13 bases. Germline V gene data show CDR1 as SGHVS and CDR2 as FNYEAQ. This CDR3 spans 15 amino acids. The CDR3 nucleotides are TGTGCCAGCAGCTTAAGCCGGGGGGGAGATCAGCCCCAGCATTTT. Translating it yields CASSLSRGGDQPQHF.

The chain uses TRBV6-1 and TRBJ1-4; D not certain. The germline CDR1 and CDR2 sequences are MNHNS and SASEGT. This CDR3 contains 12 residues. Trimming cost V 8 bases and J 5 bases, with 9 bases left between them. CDR3 residues: CASSAANEKLFF. The CDR3 nucleotides read TGTGCCAGCTCCGCGGCCAATGAAAAACTGTTTTTT.

The chain uses TRBV19 and TRBJ1-1; possible D gene TRBD1, 5 bases. V lost 7 bases and J 4 bases, leaving 22 bases between the germline ends. The CDR3 has 16 amino acids. Germline loops: CDR1 LNHDA, CDR2 SQIVND (reference sequence). CDR3 sequence (DNA): TGTGCCAGTAACGAGAAGGGGATCGGTTTGAGCACTGAAGCTTTCTTT. Translated: CASNEKGIGLSTEAFF.

The rearrangement links TRBV5-8 to TRBJ1-1, with unresolved D. The germline gives CDR1 SGHTS, CDR2 YDEGEE. The CDR3 extends over 13 amino acids. The germline V and J ends were trimmed by 1 base and 1 base, with 5 bases remaining between them. The CDR3 DNA reads as TGTGCCAGCAGCTTGACACAGAACACTGAAGCTTTCTTT. It codes for CASSLTQNTEAFF. The entire variable domain, with the rest obtained from reference TRBV5-8 and TRBJ1-1, is as follows: EAGVTQSPTHLIKTRGQQATLRCSPISGHTSVYWYQQALGLGLQFLLWYDEGEERNRGNFPPRFSGRQFPNYSSELNVNALELEDSALYLCASSLTQNTEAFFGQGTRLTVV.

The chain recombines TRBV5-1 with TRBJ2-7; 7 bases are a match to TRBD1. V gave up 2 bases and J gave up 4 bases; unmatched junction bases: 6. The V gene's germline CDR1 is SGHRS and CDR2 YFSETQ. The CDR3 has 14 residues. This CDR3 is CASSLLTGSYEQYF. The CDR3 DNA follows: TGCGCCAGCAGCTTACTGACAGGGTCGTACGAGCAGTACTTC.